This TCR beta chain was obtained from a study of CD8+ T cells in alopecia areata. Whole-study context: The drug, oral tofacitinib, was given to treated patients at 5 to 10 mg twice daily. Study findings and constraints: Scalp clonality, together with expanded CD8+ clones among the top 100, fell significantly with tofacitinib. Persistence during tofacitinib was seen for many expanded lesional clones in scalp and blood.

This clone was seen a single time. The antigen is unknown. CDR3 length equals 12 residues. Per the germline V gene, CDR1 is SEHNR and CDR2 is FQNEAQ (reference sequence). Treatment reported: oral pan-JAK inhibitor, 5-10 mg twice daily. Reverse transcribed after extraction, RNA yielded cDNA as the sequencing template. Sequencing was performed with immunoSEQ multiplex PCR; in TCRdb, only in-frame clones are kept and a portion is missing. The data contain some 150,000 clones, about 85% of them singletons. The rearrangement links TRBV7-9 to TRBJ2-7; D is ambiguous. The sequence was collected from a human donor with alopecia areata. Sequences were derived from CD8+ T cells sorted from blood, sampled at week 4, from a patient treated with tofacitinib. The CDR3 DNA sequence: TGTGTCACAGCACGAGCAGGTGACGAGCAGTACTTC. Translated, it gives CVTARAGDEQYF.